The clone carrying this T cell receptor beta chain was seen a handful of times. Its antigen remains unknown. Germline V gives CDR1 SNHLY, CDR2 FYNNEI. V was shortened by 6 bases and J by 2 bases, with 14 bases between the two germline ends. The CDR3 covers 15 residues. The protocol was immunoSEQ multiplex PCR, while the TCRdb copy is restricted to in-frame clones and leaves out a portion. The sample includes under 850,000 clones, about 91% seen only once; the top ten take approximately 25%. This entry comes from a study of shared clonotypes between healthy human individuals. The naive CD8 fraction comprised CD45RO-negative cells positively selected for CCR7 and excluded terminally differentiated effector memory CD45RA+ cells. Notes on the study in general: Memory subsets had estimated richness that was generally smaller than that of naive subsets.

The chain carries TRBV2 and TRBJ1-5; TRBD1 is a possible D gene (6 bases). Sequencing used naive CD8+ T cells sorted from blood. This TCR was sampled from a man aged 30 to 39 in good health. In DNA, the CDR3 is TGTGCCAGCAGGGATCGATCAGGGGGCAATCAGCCCCAGCATTTT. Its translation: CASRDRSGGNQPQHF.